Below are 10 T cell receptor beta chains sequenced from a single sample in a study of blood T cell repertoires in COVID-19. This table comes from immunoSEQ multiplex PCR, and its TCRdb copy is limited to in-frame clones, with some not included. Here the sample spans tens of thousands of clones, roughly 86% being singletons. Sequencing was carried out using peripheral blood. Receptors were obtained from a woman aged 45-65 years with acute or convalescent COVID-19.

There are a few counts of this clone. The chain joins TRBV30 to TRBJ1-5, with D perhaps matching TRBD1 (6 bases). Trimming shortened V by 2 bases and J by 4 bases, and 9 bases separated the two germline ends. In germline, CDR1 is GTSNPN, CDR2 SVGIG (reference sequence). This CDR3 contains 13 residues. In nucleotides, the CDR3 is TGTGCCTGGAGTAAGGGGGGGAATCAGCCCCAGCATTTT. This sequence encodes CAWSKGGNQPQHF. Combining the CDR3 with reference TRBV30 and TRBJ1-5 gives the whole variable domain SQTIHQWPATLVQPVGSPLSLECTVEGTSNPNLYWYRQAAGRGLQLLFYSVGIGQISSEVPQNLSASRPQDRQFILSSKKLLLSDSGFYLCAWSKGGNQPQHFGDGTRLSIL.

The chain carries TRBV7-3 and TRBJ2-2, with 9 bases lining up with TRBD1. Germline CDR1 reads SGHTA; CDR2 reads FQGTGA. This CDR3 contains 16 residues. V gave up 1 base and J gave up 6 bases; unmatched junction bases: 6. In nucleotides, the CDR3 is TGTGCCAGCAGCTTAATGGGACAGGGTCTGTCCGGGGAGCTGTTTTTT. It codes for CASSLMGQGLSGELFF.

The DNA for the CDR3 is TGTGCCAGCAGTGACTCGGGAGACTCCACCGTGACCTCCTACGAGCAGTACTTC. This codes for CASSDSGDSTVTSYEQYF. J is TRBJ2-7 and V is TRBV6-4; possible D gene TRBD2, 5 bases. The CDR3 loop spans 18 amino acids. From germline, CDR1 is MRHNA and CDR2 SNTAGT. V lost 0 bases, J lost 0 bases, and 18 bases lay in between.

The chain recombines TRBV5-4 with TRBJ2-7; 8 nucleotides agree with TRBD1. Germline-derived CDR1 and CDR2 are SGHNT and YYREEE (reference sequence). With V trimmed by 3 bases and J by 2 bases, 7 bases remained unmatched. CDR3 size: 15 residues. Here the CDR3 reads CASSSGDRTTYEQYF. CDR3 in DNA: TGTGCCAGCAGCTCGGGGGACAGGACCACCTACGAGCAGTACTTC.

CDR3 in amino acids: CASRMNREGDEQFF. The DNA of the CDR3 is TGTGCCAGCAGGATGAACAGGGAAGGGGATGAGCAGTTCTTC. V gene TRBV6-6 combines with J gene TRBJ2-1, with D perhaps matching TRBD1 (6 bases). Germline CDR1 is MNHNY and CDR2 is SVGAGI (reference sequence). V was trimmed by 6 bases and J by 8 bases, leaving 17 bases between them. CDR3 size: 14 residues.

As DNA, the CDR3 is TGTGCCAGCAGCGGACCCAACCCCGGGACATTGAATTCACCCCTCCACTTT. It translates to CASSGPNPGTLNSPLHF. The J gene is TRBJ1-6, the V gene TRBV27; D perhaps matches TRBD1 (6 bases). With 6 bases removed from V and 7 bases from J, the gap between germline ends came to 22 bases. CDR1 is MNHEY, CDR2 SMNVEV, per germline (reference sequence). CDR3 size: 17 residues.

The chain uses TRBV6-6 and TRBJ2-7; TRBD2 agrees at 10 bases. The CDR3 length is 13 residues. Germline values: CDR1 MNHNY, CDR2 SVGAGI (reference sequence). The V and J ends lost 9 bases and 6 bases, in that order; junction bases with no gene match: 8. CDR3 amino acids: CASTLAGSTEQYF. The CDR3 DNA is TGTGCCAGTACACTAGCGGGATCCACCGAGCAGTACTTC.

The rearrangement joins TRBV13 to TRBJ2-3; TRBD2 aligns across 10 bases. Germline-derived CDR1 and CDR2 are PRHDT and FYEKMQ (reference sequence). The V segment lost 2 bases and the J segment 4 bases; nucleotides outside the gene matches: 6. The CDR3 length is 16 residues. CDR3 in amino acids: CASSLRLAGDADTQYF. The CDR3 bases are TGTGCCAGCAGCTTAAGGCTAGCGGGGGACGCAGATACGCAGTATTTT.

The chain is built from TRBV4-3 and TRBJ2-1; weak D call: TRBD1 (6 bases). The CDR3 totals 16 residues. With 4 bases removed from V and 1 base from J, the gap between germline ends came to 14 bases. CDR1 LGHNA and CDR2 YSLEER come from the germline V gene. The CDR3 loop reads CASSRAVRGSYNEQFF. CDR3 nucleotide sequence: TGCGCCAGCAGCCGGGCCGTGAGGGGGTCCTACAATGAGCAGTTCTTC.

The rearrangement uses TRBV6-2 or TRBV6-3 and TRBJ1-5, with D possibly TRBD1 on 5 matching bases. Per the germline V gene, CDR1 is MNHEY and CDR2 is SVGEGT. V shed 5 bases and J shed 7 bases, with 18 bases lying between them. This CDR3 is built from 15 residues. The CDR3 reads CASSPGRRGGQPQHF. CDR3 DNA: TGTGCCAGCAGTCCGGGACGGCGGGGTGGACAGCCCCAGCATTTT.